One and the same sample provided the 10 T cell receptor beta chains below, sequenced in a study of technical replicates of blood from a few donors. The data were produced by immunoSEQ multiplex PCR, yet TCRdb's version contains in-frame clones alone and is incomplete. The sample lists roughly 87,000 clones; around 96% were seen once. The sequencing input was T cells isolated from PBMCs. These receptors all stem from a human donor in good health.

The chain recombines TRBV5-1 with TRBJ2-3, with D possibly TRBD1 on 6 matching bases. The V end lost 4 bases, the J end lost 0 bases, and 12 bases lay between the germline ends. The CDR3 is 15 residues long. Germline CDR1 and CDR2: SGHRS and YFSETQ. CDR3 region: CASSGAQGSTDTQYF. As DNA, the CDR3 is TGCGCCAGCAGCGGCGCACAGGGTAGCACAGATACGCAGTATTTT.

CDR3 DNA: TGTGCCAGCAGCCCAACGGGACAGGGGTACACTGAAGCTTTCTTT. The encoded protein is CASSPTGQGYTEAFF. V is TRBV14 and J is TRBJ1-1, with 10 positions matching TRBD1. Germline CDR1 reads SGHDN; CDR2 reads FVKESK. The V and J ends lost 4 bases and 3 bases, in that order; junction bases with no gene match: 5. This CDR3 is built from 15 residues.

J is TRBJ2-6 and V is TRBV15, with D unresolved. The germline V and J ends were trimmed by 0 bases and 0 bases, with 6 bases remaining between them. This CDR3 region has 16 residues. Germline CDR1 LNHNV, CDR2 YYDKDF (reference sequence). CDR3 nucleotide sequence: TGTGCCACCAGCAGAGATTCTTCCTCTGGGGCCAACGTCCTGACTTTC. Translating gives CATSRDSSSGANVLTF.

The chain combines TRBV5-1 with TRBJ2-2, with D perhaps matching TRBD2 (6 bases). There are 14 residues in the CDR3. Looked up from germline, CDR1 is SGHRS and CDR2 is YFSETQ. The V and J ends lost 3 bases and 4 bases respectively, with 10 bases between them. The DNA of the CDR3 is TGCGCCAGCAGCTCCGGTAGCGGCACCGGGGAGCTGTTTTTT. Encoded protein: CASSSGSGTGELFF.

This chain links TRBV5-6 with TRBJ2-1; D uncertain. Germline CDR1 is SGHDT and CDR2 is YYEEEE. V lost 1 base to trimming and J lost 7 bases, with 3 bases between them. The CDR3 is 11 residues long. CDR3 in amino acids: CASSLYNEQFF. CDR3 nucleotides: TGTGCCAGCAGCTTGTATAATGAGCAGTTCTTC.

This clone has only one observation. V is TRBV11-2 and J is TRBJ2-2; a weak D match, TRBD2 (6 bases). Germline V gene lookup returns CDR1 SGHAT and CDR2 FQNNGV. V lost 1 base and J 1 base, leaving 16 bases between the germline ends. This CDR3 is built from 18 residues. In nucleotides, the CDR3 is TGTGCCAGCAGCTTAGCGTCCCCGACTAGGAAGAACACCGGGGAGCTGTTTTTT. Its translation is CASSLASPTRKNTGELFF.

This clone has only a few counts. The chain recombines TRBV19 with TRBJ1-2; 8 positions match TRBD1. J gave up 4 bases and V 7 bases, and 8 bases lay outside the gene matches. The germline CDR1 and CDR2 sequences are LNHDA and SQIVND (reference sequence). This CDR3 has 14 amino acids. DNA of the CDR3: TGTGCCAGTACCCCAAAGGACAGGGTCTATGGCTACACCTTC. Protein product: CASTPKDRVYGYTF.

The rearrangement links TRBV4-1 to TRBJ2-5; 7 positions agree with TRBD1. Matching the DNA end better, TRBJ2-7 makes the J call doubtful. CDR1 is MGHRA and CDR2 is YSYEKL in the germline V gene. The CDR3 is 14 amino acids. The CDR3 DNA reads TGCGCCAGCAGCGAACGGGACAGTTCCTACGAGCAGTACTTC. Translating it yields CASSERDSSYEQYF.

The CDR3 sequence is CASSNLGGGRKETQYF. CDR3 nucleotide sequence: TGCGCCAGCAGCAACCTAGGGGGGGGGAGAAAAGAGACCCAGTACTTC. The chain carries TRBV5-1 and TRBJ2-5, with a weak D call TRBD2 (7 bases). Trimming shortened V by 4 bases and J by 3 bases, and 19 bases separated the two germline ends. CDR3 length: 16 amino acids. Looked up from germline, CDR1 is SGHRS and CDR2 is YFSETQ.

V gene TRBV11-1 combines with J gene TRBJ1-2; D not resolved. CDR1 is SGHAT and CDR2 is FQDESV in the germline V gene (reference sequence). CDR3 length equals 14 residues. Deletions cut 4 bases from V and 8 bases from J, with 17 bases between. CDR3 coding DNA: TGTGCCAGCAGCTCCCGTTGGGAGAAGGAAGGCTACACCTTC. Translated: CASSSRWEKEGYTF. The full variable domain, rest sourced from reference TRBV11-1 and TRBJ1-2, is EAEVAQSPRYKITEKSQAVAFWCDPISGHATLYWYRQILGQGPELLVQFQDESVVDDSQLPKDRFSAERLKGVDSTLKIQPAELGDSAMYLCASSSRWEKEGYTFGSGTRLTVV.